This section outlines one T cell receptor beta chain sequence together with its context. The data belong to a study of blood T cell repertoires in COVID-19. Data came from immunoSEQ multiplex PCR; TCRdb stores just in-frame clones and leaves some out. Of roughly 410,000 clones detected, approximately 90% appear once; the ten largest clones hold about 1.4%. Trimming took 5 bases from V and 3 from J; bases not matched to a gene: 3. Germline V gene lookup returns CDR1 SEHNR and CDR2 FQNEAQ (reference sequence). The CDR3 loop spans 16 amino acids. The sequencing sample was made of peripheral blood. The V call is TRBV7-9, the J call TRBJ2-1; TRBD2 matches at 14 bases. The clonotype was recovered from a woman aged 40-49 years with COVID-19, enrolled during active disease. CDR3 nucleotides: TGTGCCAGCAGCCGGACTAGCGGGAGGATCTACAATGAGCAGTTCTTC. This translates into CASSRTSGRIYNEQFF.